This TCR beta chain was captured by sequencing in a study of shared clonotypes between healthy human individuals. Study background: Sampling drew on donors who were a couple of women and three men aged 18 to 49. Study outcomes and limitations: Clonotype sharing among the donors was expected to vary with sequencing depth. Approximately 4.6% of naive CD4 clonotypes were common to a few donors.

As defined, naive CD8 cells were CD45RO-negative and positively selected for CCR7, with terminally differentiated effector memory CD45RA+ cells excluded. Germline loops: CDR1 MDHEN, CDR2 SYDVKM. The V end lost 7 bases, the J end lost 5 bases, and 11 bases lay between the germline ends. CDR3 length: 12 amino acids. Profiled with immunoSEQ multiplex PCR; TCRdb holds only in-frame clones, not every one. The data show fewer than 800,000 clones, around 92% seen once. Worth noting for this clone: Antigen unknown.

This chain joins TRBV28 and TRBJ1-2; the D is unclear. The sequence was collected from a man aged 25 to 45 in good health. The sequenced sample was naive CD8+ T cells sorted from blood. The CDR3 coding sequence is TGTGCCAGCACCCCCCATAATTATGGCTACACCTTC. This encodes CASTPHNYGYTF.